The clone carrying this TCR beta chain was observed once. No antigen is known for it. The source of the sample is a study of cytomegalovirus exposure and HLA in healthy donors. Primers: 60 Vbeta forward and 13 Jbeta reverse. Profiled with immunoSEQ multiplex PCR; TCRdb holds only in-frame clones, not every one. The sample has around 160,000 clones, roughly 75% seen once; the top ten hold over 4%. This CDR3 is 15 amino acids long. The ends lost 7 bases at V and 5 bases at J; junction bases unmatched: 7. Germline V gives CDR1 SGHAT, CDR2 FQNNGV. General study findings and limits: The authors judged a highly shared variant cluster likely a sequencing artifact.

The origin of this receptor is a male donor in good health and CMV-seronegative. This chain joins TRBV11-2 and TRBJ2-3; 12 bases fit TRBD2. The sample comprised PBMCs. The CDR3 loop reads CASTLTSGSGDTQYF. Written as DNA, the CDR3 is TGTGCCAGCACCCTGACTAGCGGGAGTGGAGATACGCAGTATTTT.